This T cell receptor (beta chain) was found in a study of T cell changes during pregnancy in multiple sclerosis. Using immunoSEQ multiplex PCR, the repertoire was profiled, and TCRdb retains in-frame clones only, with some absent. In the table there are about 97,000 clones, approximately 90% of which are singletons. Germline-derived CDR1 and CDR2 are SGHRS and YFSETQ. V shed 0 bases and J shed 8 bases, with 11 bases lying between them. The CDR3 is 14 residues long. The sample in question was peripheral blood, obtained in the second trimester of pregnancy. This sequence originates from a female donor in good health, enrolled as a control in a pregnancy study. The chain is built from TRBV5-1 and TRBJ1-4; TRBD1 might be the D (5 bases). The CDR3 protein is CASSLEGFGEKLFF. CDR3 DNA sequence: TGCGCCAGCAGCTTGGAGGGGTTTGGGGAAAAACTGTTTTTT.